This T cell receptor beta chain was captured in a study of graft-versus-host responses after intestinal transplantation. At the level of the study: Among the recipients, all got anti-thymocyte globulin induction and then tacrolimus and steroids for approximately 3 years.

In the case of this clone: Its antigen is currently unknown.

General observations from the study: Recipient bone marrow held GvH clones, some seen earlier in ileum or blood. Those patients showing graft-donor T cell macrochimerism displayed high graft-versus-host to host-versus-graft clonal ratios in allografts. The study associated peak circulating GvH clone levels with early post-transplant HvG declines.

Germline CDR1 reads SGHKS; CDR2 reads YYEKEE (reference sequence). The CDR3 runs to 13 residues. V was pared by 6 bases and J by 1 base, with 10 bases between. This table comes from immunoSEQ multiplex PCR, and its TCRdb copy is limited to in-frame clones, with some not included. The sample has 45,000 to 65,000 clones; approximately 94% are singletons. This clonotype originated in a human donor who was the organ donor for an intestinal transplant. The sample here was unstimulated CD4+ T cells sorted from spleen or lymph node cells, taken before transplant. The J gene is TRBJ1-1, the V gene TRBV5-5; no reliable D call. The CDR3: CASNILSNTEAFF. CDR3 bases: TGTGCCAGCAATATTTTGTCGAACACTGAAGCTTTCTTT.